The present TCR beta chain was sequenced within a study of blood T cell repertoires in COVID-19. Study summary: Sites in the United States, Italy and Spain provided acute and convalescent COVID-19 samples. PBMCs, B-cell-depleted T cells, or T cells provided the cDNA or gDNA that made up the material.

In its sample, this clone was seen once. The CDR3 totals 16 residues. Deletions cut 4 bases from V and 3 bases from J, with 19 bases between. Looked up from germline, CDR1 is MNHEY and CDR2 is SMNVEV (reference sequence). Libraries were prepared by immunoSEQ multiplex PCR; TCRdb keeps only in-frame clonotypes and omits some of them. The table includes some 150,000 clones, around nine tenths detected once. The sample was peripheral blood. This chain joins TRBV27 and TRBJ2-7, with D perhaps TRBD2 (5 bases). This receptor was taken from a woman in her thirties or forties with acute or convalescent COVID-19. CDR3 coding DNA: TGTGCCAGCAGTTCGGGGTACGGTTTCGGGGTCTACGAGCAGTACTTC. It specifies CASSSGYGFGVYEQYF.